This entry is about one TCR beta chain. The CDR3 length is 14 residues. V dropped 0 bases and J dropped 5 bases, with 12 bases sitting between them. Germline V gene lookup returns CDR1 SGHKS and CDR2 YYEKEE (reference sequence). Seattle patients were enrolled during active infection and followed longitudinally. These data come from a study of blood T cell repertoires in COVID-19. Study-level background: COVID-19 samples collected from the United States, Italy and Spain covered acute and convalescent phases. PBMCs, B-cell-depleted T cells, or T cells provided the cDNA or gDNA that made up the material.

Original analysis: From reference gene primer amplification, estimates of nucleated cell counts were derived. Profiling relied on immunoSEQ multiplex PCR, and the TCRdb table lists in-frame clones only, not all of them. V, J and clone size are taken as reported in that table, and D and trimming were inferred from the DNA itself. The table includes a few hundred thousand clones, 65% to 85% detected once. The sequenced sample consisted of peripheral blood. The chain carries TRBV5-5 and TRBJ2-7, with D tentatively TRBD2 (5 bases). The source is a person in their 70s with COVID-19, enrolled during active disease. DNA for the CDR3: TGTGCCAGCAGCTTGGGGCTAGCTTTCCACGAGCAGTACTTC. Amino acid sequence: CASSLGLAFHEQYF.